These 25 T cell receptor beta chains came from one sample sequenced in a study of CD4 T cells in relation to SARS-CoV-2 and coronaviruses. Assay used: immunoSEQ multiplex PCR; TCRdb lists only in-frame clones, some missing. Altogether around 11,000 clones are present, 87% being singletons, with the ten largest covering about 2.2%. Sample: naive CD4+ T cells from PBMCs. Subset here: naive CD4+ T cells isolated by negative enrichment. The source of these receptors is an adult with COVID-19.

The chain employs TRBV6-5 and TRBJ2-2; TRBD1 aligns across 8 bases. The CDR3 loop spans 14 amino acids. V trimming: 6 bases; J trimming: 6 bases; junction bases outside the gene matches: 6. Germline CDR1 MNHEY, CDR2 SVGAGI. The CDR3: CASRQTGVPGELFF. In DNA form, the CDR3 reads TGTGCCAGCAGACAGACAGGGGTCCCCGGGGAGCTGTTTTTT.

This chain links TRBV7-9 with TRBJ1-3; D is uncertain. The CDR3 runs 16 residues. Per the germline V gene, CDR1 is SEHNR and CDR2 is FQNEAQ (reference sequence). V lost 1 base to trimming and J lost 0 bases, with 10 bases between them. CDR3 sequence: CASSLVVRSSGNTIYF. The CDR3 nucleotides read TGTGCCAGCAGCTTAGTGGTACGGAGCTCTGGAAACACCATATATTTT.

The V call is TRBV5-1, the J call TRBJ2-1, with TRBD2 matching 8 bases. The V and J ends lost 0 bases and 6 bases, in that order; junction bases with no gene match: 8. CDR3 length: 16 amino acids. Per the germline V gene, CDR1 is SGHRS and CDR2 is YFSETQ. CDR3 amino acids: CASSLGLAGGFNEQFF. CDR3 DNA: TGCGCCAGCAGCTTGGGTTTGGCGGGGGGTTTCAATGAGCAGTTCTTC.

V usage is TRBV5-1 and J usage is TRBJ1-2; TRBD1 agrees at 7 bases. The CDR3 sequence is 14 residues long. CDR1 is SGHRS and CDR2 is YFSETQ in the germline V gene. V was clipped by 3 bases and J by 5 bases; unmatched bases: 7. The CDR3 coding sequence is TGCGCCAGCAGCTCCAGGGGGGGAGGATATGGCTACACCTTC. It specifies CASSSRGGGYGYTF.

The CDR3 DNA reads as TGTGCCAGCAGTTTGGGAGGAGGACCTAGCAATCAGCCCCAGCATTTT. Residues: CASSLGGGPSNQPQHF. V is TRBV27 and J is TRBJ1-5; D is unclear. Trimming cost V 3 bases and J 0 bases, with 12 bases left between them. CDR1 and CDR2 (germline): MNHEY, SMNVEV (reference sequence). The CDR3 spans 16 residues.

The V gene is TRBV7-6, the J gene TRBJ2-3; 7 bases fit TRBD2. The V gene end was trimmed by 4 bases and the J gene end by 0 bases; junction bases not matched to a gene: 10. The length of the CDR3 is 17 residues. Germline CDR1 is SGHVS and CDR2 is FNYEAQ. In DNA, the CDR3 is TGTGCCAGCAGCTCCCGCGGGAGAACAGACAGCACAGATACGCAGTATTTT. This sequence encodes CASSSRGRTDSTDTQYF.

This clone was counted once. This chain links TRBV5-1 with TRBJ2-3; 9 bases line up with TRBD1. Germline-derived CDR1 and CDR2 are SGHRS and YFSETQ. Germline trimming cut 1 base from V and 6 bases from J; bases unmatched to any gene: 6. This CDR3 contains 15 residues. In DNA form, the CDR3 reads TGCGCCAGCAGCTTGACAGGGGGCGCTTCGGATACGCAGTATTTT. Protein product: CASSLTGGASDTQYF.

The V gene is TRBV7-2, the J gene TRBJ2-1, with 8 bases lining up with TRBD2. Germline V gene sequence: CDR1 SGHTA, CDR2 FQGNSA. The CDR3 loop spans 16 amino acids. With 2 bases clipped from V and 7 bases from J, the junction kept 10 bases outside the gene matches. The DNA of the CDR3 is TGTGCCAGCAGCTTAAACGGCGGGGGGAATCCTAATGAGCAGTTCTTC. This sequence encodes CASSLNGGGNPNEQFF.

In this sample, this clone turned up once. The genes are TRBV12-3 or TRBV12-4 and TRBJ1-3; D remains unclear. Trimming removed 3 bases at V and 2 bases at J, with 2 bases between. The CDR3 spans 12 residues. As DNA, the CDR3 is TGTGCCAGCAGTTTCCCTGGAAACACCATATATTTT. Amino acids: CASSFPGNTIYF.

This chain uses TRBV27 with TRBJ2-1, with D unresolved. With 5 bases removed from V and 2 bases from J, the gap between germline ends came to 10 bases. This CDR3 is 14 amino acids long. Germline V gene lookup returns CDR1 MNHEY and CDR2 SMNVEV (reference sequence). The CDR3 region has the DNA TGTGCCAGCAGTCCCAATCCCCCCTACAATGAGCAGTTCTTC. This codes for CASSPNPPYNEQFF.

V and J are TRBV27 and TRBJ1-5; D uncertain. The V gene lost 1 base and the J gene lost 4 bases, with 8 bases spanning the gap. This CDR3 is built from 14 residues. Germline V gene data show CDR1 as MNHEY and CDR2 as SMNVEV (reference sequence). The CDR3 region is CASSLFGVNQPQHF. CDR3 DNA: TGTGCCAGCAGTTTATTCGGGGTAAATCAGCCCCAGCATTTT.

This rearrangement joins TRBV9 to TRBJ2-1; the D gene could be TRBD1 or TRBD2 (5 bases each). Germline V gene lookup returns CDR1 SGDLS and CDR2 YYNGEE. Trimming stripped 0 bases from V and 2 bases from J, with 9 bases between. This CDR3 is 15 amino acids long. DNA for the CDR3: TGTGCCAGCAGCGTAGGGGGACGTACCTACAATGAGCAGTTCTTC. Translated, it gives CASSVGGRTYNEQFF.

This sequence joins TRBV29-1 and TRBJ1-1; 7 bases line up with TRBD1. V dropped 7 bases and J dropped 7; count of bases not matched to a gene: 3. Germline assignment: CDR1 SQVTM and CDR2 ANQGSEA. This CDR3 comprises 10 residues. Written as DNA, the CDR3 is TGCAGCGCATACAGGGGTGAAGCTTTCTTT. It specifies CSAYRGEAFF.

The chain is built from TRBV2 and TRBJ2-3; D remains unclear. The V and J ends lost 7 bases and 0 bases respectively, with 5 bases between them. The V gene's germline CDR1 is SNHLY and CDR2 FYNNEI. The CDR3 consists of 12 residues. Here the CDR3 DNA reads TGTGCCAGCACAGATAGCACAGATACGCAGTATTTT. This codes for CASTDSTDTQYF.

The chain combines TRBV12-3 or TRBV12-4 with TRBJ2-3; D possibly matches TRBD1 or TRBD2 (5 bases each). Deletions cut 10 bases from V and 0 bases from J, with 11 bases between. The CDR3 covers 13 residues. The CDR3 reads CATRAGSTDTQYF. DNA for the CDR3: TGTGCCACCAGGGCGGGTAGCACAGATACGCAGTATTTT.

The chain couples TRBV25-1 to TRBJ1-4, with TRBD1 as a possible D gene (6 bases). The CDR3 is made up of 13 amino acids. Trimming removed 8 bases from V and 2 bases from J, with 9 bases in between. The germline V gene encodes CDR1 MGHDK and CDR2 SYGVNS. In nucleotides, the CDR3 is TGTGCCAGCCGGGGGGCTACTAATGAAAAACTGTTTTTT. This sequence encodes CASRGATNEKLFF.

The chain couples TRBV3-1 (or the pseudogene TRBV3-2) to TRBJ2-1, with TRBD2 identical over 9 bases. Germline loops: CDR1 LGHDT, CDR2 YNNKEL (reference sequence). The CDR3 runs to 13 residues. Unmatched junction bases numbered 11, after V lost 11 bases and J lost 9 bases. CDR3 bases: TGTGCCGTAGGCGGGGGGGCCGGTTTTGAGCAGTTCTTC. This gives the protein CAVGGGAGFEQFF.

V gene TRBV3-1 (or the pseudogene TRBV3-2) combines with J gene TRBJ2-3; D is undetermined. The CDR3 length is 15 residues. Trimming pared 0 bases from V and 6 bases from J, leaving 13 bases between. Germline V gives CDR1 LGHDT, CDR2 YNNKEL (reference sequence). CDR3 nucleotides: TGTGCCAGCAGCCAAGAGGCCGTCTGGTCGGATACGCAGTATTTT. This sequence encodes CASSQEAVWSDTQYF.

This clone occurred a few times. The chain carries TRBV3-1 (or the pseudogene TRBV3-2) and TRBJ1-2; a possible D gene is TRBD1 (5 bases). The CDR3 extends over 14 amino acids. Germline V lookup: CDR1 LGHDT, CDR2 YNNKEL (reference sequence). Trimming removed 0 bases from V and 7 bases from J, with 12 bases in between. The CDR3 nucleotides are TGTGCCAGCAGCCAAGAGCCCAGGGCGGCTGGCTACACCTTC. Translated: CASSQEPRAAGYTF.

This chain links TRBV12-3 or TRBV12-4 with TRBJ1-4; 11 nucleotides match TRBD1. This CDR3 has 13 residues. V was pared by 7 bases and J by 8 bases, with 3 bases of the junction left unmatched. CDR3 protein: CASTGTGGEKLFF. The CDR3 DNA reads TGTGCCAGCACCGGGACAGGGGGAGAAAAACTGTTTTTT.

The gene calls are TRBV9 and TRBJ1-3, with D tentatively TRBD1 (6 bases). The CDR3 spans 14 residues. Per germline, CDR1 SGDLS and CDR2 YYNGEE. Trimming removed 1 base at V and 4 bases at J, with 9 bases between. The CDR3 region has the DNA TGTGCCAGCAGCGTATATGGGACAGGAAACACCATATATTTT. Amino acid sequence: CASSVYGTGNTIYF. The complete variable domain, with remaining parts taken from reference TRBV9 and TRBJ1-3, reads DSGVTQTPKHLITATGQRVTLRCSPRSGDLSVYWYQQSLDQGLQFLIQYYNGEERAKGNILERFSAQQFPDLHSELNLSSLELGDSALYFCASSVYGTGNTIYFGEGSWLTVV.

This chain links TRBV5-1 with TRBJ2-3, with 14 positions matching TRBD2. The trim removed 4 bases at V and 5 bases at J, leaving 0 bases unmatched. The CDR3 is made up of 14 amino acids. The germline gives CDR1 SGHRS, CDR2 YFSETQ. In DNA, the CDR3 is TGCGCCAGCAGCGGACTAGCGGGGGGAGATACGCAGTATTTT. Protein sequence: CASSGLAGGDTQYF.

This chain links TRBV4-1 with TRBJ2-2; TRBD1 agrees at 9 bases. Germline V CDR1 and CDR2: MGHRA, YSYEKL. Unmatched junction bases numbered 9, after V lost 0 bases and J lost 7 bases. CDR3 length equals 17 residues. CDR3 nucleotides: TGCGCCAGCAGCCAAGATGTGAACAGGGGGCTCGTCGGGGAGCTGTTTTTT. Protein: CASSQDVNRGLVGELFF.

This chain links TRBV7-2 with TRBJ2-7; 11 nucleotides line up with TRBD2. This CDR3 region has 16 residues. V lost 3 bases and J lost 4; bases outside the gene matches: 8. CDR1 is SGHTA, CDR2 FQGNSA, per germline. As DNA, the CDR3 is TGTGCCAGCAGCTTCCTATCTAGCGGGGGGTGGTACGAGCAGTACTTC. Translated, it gives CASSFLSSGGWYEQYF.

This chain links TRBV6-6 with TRBJ1-1; D is ambiguous. The CDR3 spans 11 residues. V lost 6 bases and J lost 3, with 5 bases in between. Germline V lookup: CDR1 MNHNY, CDR2 SVGAGI (reference sequence). CDR3 DNA sequence: TGTGCCAGCAGCCCGGACACTGAAGCTTTCTTT. Residues: CASSPDTEAFF.